A single sample gave rise to the 4 T cell receptor beta chains below, sequenced in a study of cytomegalovirus exposure and HLA in healthy donors. The PCR contained 60 Vbeta and 13 Jbeta primers. The data were produced by immunoSEQ multiplex PCR, yet TCRdb's version contains in-frame clones alone and is incomplete. This sample's table reports more than 100,000 clones. The sample taken for sequencing was PBMCs. The receptors were gathered from a man between 18 and 29 years old in good health and CMV-seronegative.

The chain recombines TRBV10-3 with TRBJ2-3, with D perhaps TRBD2 (5 bases). Germline assignment: CDR1 ENHRY and CDR2 SYGVKD. The length of the CDR3 is 14 residues. Trimming cost V 3 bases and J 2 bases, with 9 bases left between them. The CDR3 here is CAISEPGNTDTQYF. The CDR3, as DNA: TGTGCCATCAGTGAACCGGGAAACACAGATACGCAGTATTTT.

The J gene is TRBJ2-1, the V gene TRBV10-2; a possible D gene is TRBD2 (6 bases). The germline V gene encodes CDR1 WSHSY and CDR2 SAAADI. This CDR3 spans 15 amino acids. V was trimmed by 0 bases and J by 4 bases, leaving 10 bases between them. The CDR3 loop is CASSESEGRYNEQFF. Written as DNA, the CDR3 is TGCGCCAGCAGTGAGTCGGAGGGCCGGTACAATGAGCAGTTCTTC.

The genes are TRBV18 and TRBJ2-7; TRBD1 agrees at 7 bases. This CDR3 comprises 17 residues. Trimming took 6 bases from V and 2 from J; bases not matched to a gene: 16. Germline CDR1 and CDR2: KGHSH and LQKENI. The CDR3 DNA reads as TGTGCCAGCTCTCATACTTCACAGGGGCCAAATACCTACGAGCAGTACTTC. The encoded protein is CASSHTSQGPNTYEQYF.

This chain uses TRBV6-5 with TRBJ1-2; 10 positions match TRBD1. The CDR3 loop spans 16 amino acids. CDR1 and CDR2 from the germline V gene are MNHEY and SVGAGI. V lost 0 bases to trimming and J lost 2 bases; unmatched junction nucleotides: 3. CDR3 protein: CASSYSPTGGNYGYTF. The DNA of the CDR3 is TGTGCCAGCAGTTACTCACCGACAGGGGGCAACTATGGCTACACCTTC.